The clone carrying this TCR beta chain was detected only once. Its antigen is undetermined. Sequencing used immunoSEQ multiplex PCR; TCRdb keeps in-frame clones, though not all of them. The table records 97,000 or so clones, about 94% of them present only once. This entry is derived from a study of cytomegalovirus exposure and HLA in healthy donors. Study-wide points: According to reports, the classifier identified cytomegalovirus status with high specificity and sensitivity.

The CDR3 has 12 amino acids. Trimming took 5 bases from V and 8 from J, leaving 10 bases between them. Germline CDR1 LNHDA, CDR2 SQIVND (reference sequence). Sequencing input: PBMCs. The chain couples TRBV19 to TRBJ2-4, with D perhaps TRBD2 (5 bases). The receptor's source is a woman aged 18-29 years in good health and CMV-seronegative. CDR3 nucleotide sequence: TGTGCCAGTAGTGGCGCGAGGGACATTCAGTACTTC. Translating it yields CASSGARDIQYF.